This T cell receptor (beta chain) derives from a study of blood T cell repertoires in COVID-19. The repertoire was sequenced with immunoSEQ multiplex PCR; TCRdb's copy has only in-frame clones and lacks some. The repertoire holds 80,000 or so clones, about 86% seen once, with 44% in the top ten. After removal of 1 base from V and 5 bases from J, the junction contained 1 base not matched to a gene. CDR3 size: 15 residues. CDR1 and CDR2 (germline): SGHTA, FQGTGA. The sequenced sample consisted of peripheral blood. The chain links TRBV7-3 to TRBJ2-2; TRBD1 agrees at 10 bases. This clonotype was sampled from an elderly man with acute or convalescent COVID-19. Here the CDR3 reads CASSLMGQGTGELFF. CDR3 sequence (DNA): TGTGCCAGCAGCTTAATGGGACAGGGGACCGGGGAGCTGTTTTTT.